The TCR beta chain under discussion was sequenced for a study of memory CD4+ T cells and cytomegalovirus serostatus. About the research overall: This sample comes from healthy Belgian adults, 9 CMV seropositive, approximately 22 seronegative.

This clone was seen only a few times. Its antigen is still unknown. The CDR3 is 13 amino acids. The trim removed 6 bases at V and 6 bases at J, leaving 6 bases unmatched. Looked up from germline, CDR1 is SNHLY and CDR2 is FYNNEI. Findings of the study overall: Repertoires predicted CMV serostatus with median bootstrapped AUC of around 0.96. Suggested: most of the CMV-linked TCR signature lies in CD4+ memory cells.

The sort gate was single viable CD3+CD4+CD8-CD45RO+ cells for memory CD4+ T cells. Donors' CMV status reflects serum IgG against pp150, pp28, p38, p52. Method: immunoSEQ multiplex PCR; TCRdb's copy keeps in-frame clones and lacks some. The table includes more than 45,000 clones, approximately 78% detected once. The clonotype comes from an adult in good health and CMV-seronegative. V usage is TRBV2 and J usage is TRBJ2-7; 9 positions match TRBD2. Sequencing was performed on memory CD4+ T cells from blood. The CDR3: CASRIAGVSEQYF. CDR3 nucleotides: TGTGCCAGCAGGATAGCGGGAGTAAGCGAGCAGTACTTC.